The 27 T cell receptor beta chains presented below share a single source sample, sequenced in a study of cytomegalovirus exposure and HLA in healthy donors. PCR involved 60 Vbeta and 13 Jbeta primers. The table came from immunoSEQ multiplex PCR; TCRdb's copy has only in-frame clones and leaves some out. Seen here are 54,000 or so clones, 70% to 80% observed once, and the top ten hold roughly a fifth. The specimen was PBMCs. These receptors were obtained from a woman aged 55-75 years in good health and CMV-seropositive.

The V call is TRBV6-5, the J call TRBJ1-5; 11 bases align to TRBD1. The CDR3 sequence is 14 residues long. Germline V gene data show CDR1 as MNHEY and CDR2 as SVGAGI. V shed 6 bases, J shed 4 bases, and the junction held 2 bases outside the gene matches. The CDR3 DNA reads as TGTGCCAGCAGAGGACAGGGGGCAAATCAGCCCCAGCATTTT. The encoded protein is CASRGQGANQPQHF.

The gene calls are TRBV6-6 and TRBJ1-2; D is unclear. The germline V and J ends were trimmed by 2 bases and 3 bases, with 13 bases remaining between them. This CDR3 is built from 15 residues. CDR1 and CDR2 (germline): MNHNY, SVGAGI (reference sequence). The CDR3, as DNA: TGTGCCAGCAGTTACCCGGTCTCAACGGACTATGGCTACACCTTC. Translated, it gives CASSYPVSTDYGYTF.

The chain couples TRBV6-5 to TRBJ2-3; the D gene is possibly TRBD2 (5 bases). V was cut by 3 bases and J by 6 bases, with 13 bases left in between. Germline V lookup: CDR1 MNHEY, CDR2 SVGAGI. The CDR3 is 14 amino acids. CDR3 region: CASSYRRGADTQYF. CDR3 sequence (DNA): TGTGCCAGCAGTTATAGACGGGGAGCCGATACGCAGTATTTT.

The chain joins TRBV4-3 to TRBJ1-4; D remains unclear. This CDR3 has 14 amino acids. Germline V gene sequence: CDR1 LGHNA, CDR2 YSLEER. Between the trimmed V and J ends, which lost 0 bases and 8 bases, there was a span of 10 bases. The CDR3 DNA is TGCGCCAGCAGCCAAGAGGGCATTGGGGAAAAACTGTTTTTT. Translating it yields CASSQEGIGEKLFF.

The V gene is TRBV7-2, the J gene TRBJ2-3; D may be TRBD2 (6 bases). Germline CDR1 SGHTA, CDR2 FQGNSA. This CDR3 spans 13 amino acids. V was clipped by 4 bases and J by 9 bases, with 14 bases between them. The DNA for the CDR3 is TGTGCCAGCAGCTCCGAAAACGGGAGAACGCAGTATTTT. As protein: CASSSENGRTQYF.

In its sample, this clone was seen a few times. The rearrangement links TRBV5-1 to TRBJ2-3, with 12 bases matching TRBD2. Trimming took 4 bases from V and 6 from J; bases not matched to a gene: 9. The germline V gene has CDR1 SGHRS and CDR2 YFSETQ. The CDR3 spans 16 residues. The CDR3 nucleotides read TGCGCCAGCAGCCTCGCCCTAGCGGGGGGGGAGGATACGCAGTATTTT. It translates to CASSLALAGGEDTQYF.

The chain has TRBV25-1 and TRBJ2-7, with 9 bases lining up with TRBD2. V shed 5 bases and J 0 bases; nucleotides not matched to a gene: 5. Looked up from germline, CDR1 is MGHDK and CDR2 is SYGVNS. The CDR3 spans 15 residues. Here the CDR3 DNA reads TGTGCCAGCAGTCCAAGCGGGGGGAGCTCCTACGAGCAGTACTTC. This codes for CASSPSGGSSYEQYF.

The rearrangement links TRBV2 to TRBJ1-1; TRBD1 agrees at 11 bases. Germline V gene lookup returns CDR1 SNHLY and CDR2 FYNNEI. There are 14 residues in the CDR3. Unmatched junction bases numbered 4, after V lost 6 bases and J lost 4 bases. The CDR3 nucleotides are TGTGCCAGCAGCGGGACAGGGGGTTTCACTGAAGCTTTCTTT. Residues: CASSGTGGFTEAFF.

The chain has TRBV27 and TRBJ2-7; D not certain. Trimming pared 5 bases from V and 3 bases from J, leaving 5 bases between. From germline, CDR1 is MNHEY and CDR2 SMNVEV (reference sequence). CDR3 size: 11 residues. DNA for the CDR3: TGTGCCAGCAGTGACTTCTACGAGCAGTACTTC. Its translation: CASSDFYEQYF.

The chain has TRBV2 and TRBJ1-5; no clear D. Germline assignment: CDR1 SNHLY and CDR2 FYNNEI. Trimming pared 3 bases from V and 7 bases from J, leaving 10 bases between. The length of the CDR3 is 13 residues. The CDR3 spells CASSENGYQPQHF. CDR3 coding DNA: TGTGCCAGCAGTGAGAACGGGTACCAGCCCCAGCATTTT.

Of note for this clone: A read error is likely, as this CDR3 ends without the conserved phenylalanine or tryptophan. The chain combines TRBV7-9 with TRBJ1-2; D ambiguous. The V gene's germline CDR1 is SEHNR and CDR2 FQNEAQ (reference sequence). This CDR3 has 11 residues. CDR3 coding DNA: TGTTCCAGCAGCTCTAACTATGGCTACACCCTC. This gives the protein CSSSSNYGYTL.

In its sample, this clone was seen once. V usage is TRBV7-2 and J usage is TRBJ2-3; TRBD2 agrees at 10 bases. V trimming: 5 bases; J trimming: 5 bases; junction bases outside the gene matches: 1. Per the germline V gene, CDR1 is SGHTA and CDR2 is FQGNSA. The CDR3 runs to 13 residues. The CDR3 loop reads CASSRTSGDTQYF. CDR3 sequence (DNA): TGTGCCAGCAGCCGGACTAGCGGAGATACGCAGTATTTT.

The chain combines TRBV10-3 with TRBJ1-2; 9 bases are a match to TRBD1. With V trimmed by 4 bases and J by 4 bases, 7 bases remained unmatched. Germline V gene sequence: CDR1 ENHRY, CDR2 SYGVKD. The CDR3 is made up of 15 amino acids. Here the CDR3 DNA reads TGTGCCATCAGTGGACAGGGGGGACATCGCTATGGCTACACCTTC. This codes for CAISGQGGHRYGYTF.

The chain joins TRBV27 to TRBJ2-5; no clear D. Per germline, CDR1 MNHEY and CDR2 SMNVEV (reference sequence). V lost 0 bases and J lost 5, with 13 bases in between. CDR3 length: 15 residues. CDR3 in DNA: TGTGCCAGCAGTTTATCCACAGTGAATGACGAGACCCAGTACTTC. Translation: CASSLSTVNDETQYF.

CDR3 coding DNA: TGCGCCAGCAGCCCCGGGGGGACCCAAGAGACCCAGTACTTC. Translating it yields CASSPGGTQETQYF. The chain has TRBV5-1 and TRBJ2-5; 7 bases fit TRBD2. This CDR3 is 14 amino acids long. V was pared by 4 bases and J by 1 base, with 4 bases of the junction left unmatched. The V gene's germline CDR1 is SGHRS and CDR2 YFSETQ. The full variable domain, its missing parts supplied by reference TRBV5-1 and TRBJ2-5, is KAGVTQTPRYLIKTRGQQVTLSCSPISGHRSVSWYQQTPGQGLQFLFEYFSETQRNKGNFPGRFSGRQFSNSRSEMNVSTLELGDSALYLCASSPGGTQETQYFGPGTRLLVL.

V and J are TRBV7-2 and TRBJ1-1; D ambiguous. Between the trimmed V and J ends, which lost 4 bases and 0 bases, there was a span of 15 bases. The germline V gene has CDR1 SGHTA and CDR2 FQGNSA. There are 16 residues in the CDR3. CDR3 residues: CASSSWHGAMNTEAFF. The DNA for the CDR3 is TGTGCCAGCAGCTCCTGGCACGGAGCGATGAACACTGAAGCTTTCTTT.

This clone was seen a few times. The DNA for the CDR3 is TGCAGCGTTGGCAGGGTGGCAGATACGCAGTATTTT. Its translation is CSVGRVADTQYF. The chain has TRBV29-1 and TRBJ2-3, with D possibly TRBD1 on 5 matching bases. CDR1 and CDR2 (germline): SQVTM, ANQGSEA. The CDR3 has 12 residues. V dropped 4 bases and J dropped 4 bases, with 9 bases sitting between them.

This clone came up once. The chain is built from TRBV4-3 and TRBJ2-6; D is perhaps TRBD2 (6 bases). The CDR3 contains 15 residues. Deletions cut 4 bases from V and 9 bases from J, with 16 bases between. Looked up from germline, CDR1 is LGHNA and CDR2 is YSLEER. CDR3 protein: CASSLQLMGGNVLTF. The CDR3 region has the DNA TGCGCCAGCAGCCTGCAGCTAATGGGAGGCAACGTCCTGACTTTC.

The count of this clone is one. V usage is TRBV9 and J usage is TRBJ2-5; 10 bases are a match to TRBD1. Per germline, CDR1 SGDLS and CDR2 YYNGEE. There are 15 residues in the CDR3. Trimming at V came to 4 bases and at J to 5 bases, leaving 8 bases not matched to a gene. For the CDR3, the DNA is TGTGCCAGCAGCTTTTCCGGGACAGGGGATGAGACCCAGTACTTC. It yields the protein CASSFSGTGDETQYF.

V and J are TRBV5-8 and TRBJ2-6, with TRBD1 identical over 7 bases. CDR3 length: 16 amino acids. The germline gives CDR1 SGHTS, CDR2 YDEGEE. Germline trimming cut 1 base from V and 4 bases from J; bases unmatched to any gene: 5. The CDR3 loop is CASSLYKGAGANVLTF. The CDR3 nucleotides read TGTGCCAGCAGCTTGTACAAGGGGGCCGGGGCCAACGTCCTGACTTTC.

This clone has more than one count but fewer than ten. The rearrangement links TRBV11-3 to TRBJ2-7, with 10 bases identical to TRBD2. Germline V lookup: CDR1 SGHNT, CDR2 YENEEA. The trim removed 1 base at V and 5 bases at J, leaving 11 bases unmatched. CDR3 length: 17 residues. The CDR3 here is CASSLGVQRGGRDEQYF. CDR3 DNA sequence: TGTGCCAGCAGCTTAGGAGTCCAGCGGGGGGGCCGAGACGAGCAGTACTTC.

The sample holds one count of this clone. The CDR3 here is CGRQGTYEQYF. For the CDR3, the DNA is TGCGGTCGGCAGGGTACCTACGAGCAGTACTTC. V usage is TRBV10-1 and J usage is TRBJ2-7, with a possible D match to TRBD1 (5 bases). The CDR3 is 11 residues long. Germline values: CDR1 WNHNN, CDR2 SYGVQD (reference sequence).

This sequence joins TRBV7-2 and TRBJ2-5; 11 positions agree with TRBD2. Germline loops: CDR1 SGHTA, CDR2 FQGNSA. The CDR3 covers 18 residues. V lost 5 bases to trimming and J lost 2 bases; unmatched junction nucleotides: 13. CDR3 in DNA: TGTGCCAGCAGCGCCCGACTAGCGGGGATATTAAGGCAAGAGACCCAGTACTTC. Protein product: CASSARLAGILRQETQYF.

The chain employs TRBV10-3 and TRBJ1-2; 10 bases map to TRBD1. CDR1 is ENHRY and CDR2 is SYGVKD in the germline V gene. The CDR3 contains 14 residues. The J segment lost 7 bases and the V segment lost 6 bases, leaving 8 bases of the junction unmatched. CDR3 amino acids: CAISPGQGDRGYTF. CDR3 DNA: TGTGCCATCAGCCCTGGACAGGGGGATCGTGGCTACACCTTC.

The rearrangement joins TRBV7-2 to TRBJ2-1; 7 bases are shared with TRBD1. Germline-derived CDR1 and CDR2 are SGHTA and FQGNSA. After removal of 6 bases from V and 9 bases from J, the junction contained 8 bases not matched to a gene. The CDR3 consists of 13 residues. CDR3 residues: CASSPLDRTEQFF. The CDR3, as DNA: TGTGCCAGCAGTCCTCTGGACAGGACTGAGCAGTTCTTC.

The CDR3, as DNA: TGTGCCAGCAGCCCGACAGCAGACTATAATTCACCCCTCCACTTT. Protein: CASSPTADYNSPLHF. This chain joins TRBV7-6 and TRBJ1-6; maybe TRBD1 (5 bases). The V end was cut by 5 bases, the J end by 3 bases, with 11 bases between. This CDR3 is built from 15 residues. Germline V gene sequence: CDR1 SGHVS, CDR2 FNYEAQ.

The rearrangement joins TRBV6-5 to TRBJ2-7; 9 bases are shared with TRBD1. Germline V gives CDR1 MNHEY, CDR2 SVGAGI. The CDR3 is made up of 16 amino acids. With 0 bases clipped from V and 5 bases from J, the junction kept 8 bases outside the gene matches. In DNA, the CDR3 is TGTGCCAGCAGTTACTCGAACGGGCGGACAGGGGACGAGCAGTACTTC. It encodes CASSYSNGRTGDEQYF.